Shown below are 9 T cell receptor beta chains from a single sample sequenced in a study of T cell responses to AZD1222 COVID-19 vaccine. Profiling relied on immunoSEQ multiplex PCR, and the TCRdb table lists in-frame clones only, not all of them. Among roughly 93,000 clones, 85% to 90% were seen once, and the ten largest hold roughly 26%. Sequences were derived from peripheral blood, sampled on day 0 of AZD1222 vaccination. The receptors stem from an adult in good health.

The chain has TRBV6-5 and TRBJ2-7; 11 positions agree with TRBD2. This CDR3 is built from 15 residues. J lost 2 bases, V lost 5 bases, and 5 bases had no gene match. Germline loops: CDR1 MNHEY, CDR2 SVGAGI. The CDR3 spells CASSPGLAAPYEQYF. In DNA form, the CDR3 reads TGTGCCAGCAGTCCGGGACTAGCGGCCCCCTACGAGCAGTACTTC.

The chain uses TRBV6-5 and TRBJ1-1; D possibly corresponds to TRBD1 (6 bases). Germline V gene sequence: CDR1 MNHEY, CDR2 SVGAGI. CDR3 length: 15 amino acids. Trimming stripped 4 bases from V and 0 bases from J, with 12 bases between. CDR3 residues: CASSSIGQMNTEAFF. In DNA form, the CDR3 reads TGTGCCAGCAGTTCCATCGGACAGATGAACACTGAAGCTTTCTTT.

The gene calls are TRBV29-1 and TRBJ2-7; D is ambiguous. The germline V gene has CDR1 SQVTM and CDR2 ANQGSEA. V was cut by 7 bases and J by 0 bases, with 7 bases left in between. The CDR3 sequence is 11 residues long. This CDR3 is CSAWDSYEQYF. The CDR3 bases are TGCAGCGCCTGGGACTCCTACGAGCAGTACTTC.

This chain links TRBV19 with TRBJ1-5; tentatively, D is TRBD1 (5 bases). The ends were cut back, 8 bases at V and 1 base at J, with 9 bases in the middle. The CDR3 is 13 amino acids. CDR1 and CDR2 (germline): LNHDA, SQIVND (reference sequence). The CDR3 loop reads CASWGKSNQPQHF. Here the CDR3 DNA reads TGTGCCAGTTGGGGGAAAAGCAATCAGCCCCAGCATTTT.

This chain connects TRBV20-1 to TRBJ2-1; no reliable D call. Trimming left V 6 bases short and J 7 bases short, with 10 bases between. CDR1 and CDR2 (germline): DFQATT, SNEGSKA (reference sequence). This CDR3 is built from 11 residues. The DNA for the CDR3 is TGCAGTGCCGTTAAAGTTAATGAGCAGTTCTTC. It encodes CSAVKVNEQFF.

The chain employs TRBV7-9 and TRBJ1-5; D is perhaps TRBD1 (5 bases). Per the germline V gene, CDR1 is SEHNR and CDR2 is FQNEAQ (reference sequence). V lost 7 bases and J 11 bases, leaving 21 bases between the germline ends. CDR3 length equals 14 residues. The CDR3 loop reads CASKPNSAGGAQHF. CDR3 DNA sequence: TGTGCCAGCAAACCCAACAGCGCCGGGGGTGCCCAGCATTTT.

The chain has TRBV7-2 and TRBJ1-1; D unresolved. Germline CDR1 SGHTA, CDR2 FQGNSA. V was clipped by 3 bases and J by 0 bases, with 5 bases between them. The CDR3 is 13 amino acids. In DNA, the CDR3 is TGTGCCAGCAGCTTCAAGGTGAACACTGAAGCTTTCTTT. Protein sequence: CASSFKVNTEAFF.

The chain links TRBV11-2 to TRBJ2-1; D possibly corresponds to TRBD2 (5 bases). This CDR3 comprises 16 residues. CDR1 is SGHAT, CDR2 FQNNGV, per germline. The ends were cut back, 3 bases at V and 1 base at J, with 13 bases in the middle. CDR3 residues: CASSFGGPRSYNEQFF. CDR3 nucleotides: TGTGCCAGCAGCTTCGGCGGGCCTCGGTCCTACAATGAGCAGTTCTTC.

The CDR3: CASSADTNGEPQHF. The CDR3, as DNA: TGTGCCAGCAGCGCGGACACCAACGGGGAGCCCCAGCATTTT. The chain employs TRBV5-5 and TRBJ1-5; the D gene is possibly TRBD1 (5 bases). The CDR3 consists of 14 residues. V was cut by 4 bases and J by 8 bases, with 16 bases left in between. Per germline, CDR1 SGHKS and CDR2 YYEKEE (reference sequence). The full variable domain, with the rest looked up from reference TRBV5-5 and TRBJ1-5, is DAGVTQSPTHLIKTRGQQVTLRCSPISGHKSVSWYQQVLGQGPQFIFQYYEKEERGRGNFPDRFSARQFPNYSSELNVNALLLGDSALYLCASSADTNGEPQHFGDGTRLSIL.